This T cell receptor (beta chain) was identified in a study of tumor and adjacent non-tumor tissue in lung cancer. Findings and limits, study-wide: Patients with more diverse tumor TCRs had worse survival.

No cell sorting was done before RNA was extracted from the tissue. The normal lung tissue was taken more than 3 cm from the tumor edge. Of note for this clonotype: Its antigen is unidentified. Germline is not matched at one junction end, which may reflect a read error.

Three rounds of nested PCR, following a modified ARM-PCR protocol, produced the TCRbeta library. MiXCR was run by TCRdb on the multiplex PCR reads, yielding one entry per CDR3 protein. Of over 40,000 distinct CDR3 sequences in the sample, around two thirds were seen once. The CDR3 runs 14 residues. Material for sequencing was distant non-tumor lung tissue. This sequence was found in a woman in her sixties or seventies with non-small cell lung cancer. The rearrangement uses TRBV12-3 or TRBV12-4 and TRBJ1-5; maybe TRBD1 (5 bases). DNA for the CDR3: TGTGCCAGCAGTTTGGAGGGGTTTAATCAGCCCCAGCGTTTT. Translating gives CASSLEGFNQPQRF.